Listed below are T cell receptor beta chains from one sample, sequenced in a study of blood T cell repertoires in COVID-19. Clones were read by immunoSEQ multiplex PCR, and TCRdb kept only the in-frame ones, dropping some. The sample shows 200,000 to 250,000 clones, about nine tenths of them seen only once. The sample comprised PBMCs or T cells enriched from blood (not recorded which). All receptors come from a woman in her twenties or thirties with acute COVID-19. The CDR3 runs from the conserved cysteine through the conserved F or W. D genes are given only for firm matches. Clone size, where shown, is once, few, many, or a class for clones that have expanded.

clone size	V gene	D gene	J gene	CDR3 DNA	CDR3 protein
-	TRBV29-1	TRBD1	TRBJ2-1	TGCAGCGTAGGAGAAGGGACAGGGAACGTACGTAGCAATGAGCAGTTCTTC	CSVGEGTGNVRSNEQFF
-	TRBV7-9	-	TRBJ1-3	TGTGCCAGCAGCCAACAGGGCTCTGGAAACACCATATATTTT	CASSQQGSGNTIYF
-	TRBV9	TRBD1	TRBJ2-5	TGTGCCAGCAGCGTGCAGGGGGCGTTTTCGGAGACCCAGTACTTC	CASSVQGAFSETQYF
-	TRBV6-2/TRBV6-3	-	TRBJ1-5	TGTGCCAGCAGTTACTCACCCAGAAATCAGCCCCAGCATTTT	CASSYSPRNQPQHF
-	TRBV24-1	-	TRBJ1-5	TGTGCCACCAGTGATCAGGGTAGCAATCAGCCCCAGCATTTT	CATSDQGSNQPQHF
-	TRBV9	-	TRBJ2-7	TGTGCCAGCAGCGTAGATCAGGGGTCCGGCTACGAGCAGTACTTC	CASSVDQGSGYEQYF
-	TRBV29-1	TRBD2	TRBJ2-3	TGCAGCATGCGGGGGGCTAGCACAGATACGCAGTATTTT	CSMRGASTDTQYF
-	TRBV28	TRBD1	TRBJ1-2	TGTGCCAGCAGTTCCGGGACAGGGGGTCACTATGGCTACACCTTC	CASSSGTGGHYGYTF
few	TRBV28	TRBD2	TRBJ2-2	TGTGCCAGCAGTCTCGCGGGAGCCGGGGAGCTGTTTTTT	CASSLAGAGELFF
-	TRBV5-1	-	TRBJ1-5	TGCGCCAGCAGCTTTACGGCCGGGTCCGGCCAGCCCCAGCATTTT	CASSFTAGSGQPQHF
-	TRBV30	-	TRBJ1-4	TGTGCCTGGAAAGTTCAGTCAACTAATGAAAAACTGTTTTTT	CAWKVQSTNEKLFF
-	TRBV27	-	TRBJ1-1	TGTGCCAGCAGCCCGGGACTTTTCTTCCCTGAAGCTTTCTTT	CASSPGLFFPEAFF
-	TRBV27	-	TRBJ2-1	TGTGCCAGCATCCGACACGGATACAATGAGCAGTTCTTC	CASIRHGYNEQFF
once	TRBV2	-	TRBJ1-4	TGTGCCAGCTCCGAGACAGTACACTCTGAAAAACTGTTTTTT	CASSETVHSEKLFF
once	TRBV28	-	TRBJ1-4	TGTGCCAGCAGGCGAAGTCCTGCAACTAATGAAAAACTGTTTTTT	CASRRSPATNEKLFF
-	TRBV15	-	TRBJ1-1	TGTGCCACCAGCAGAGTGAGGGACATCACTGAAGCTTTCTTT	CATSRVRDITEAFF
-	TRBV28	TRBD1	TRBJ1-2	TGTGCCAGCAGCAAGGGACAGGGGATATATGGCTACACCTTC	CASSKGQGIYGYTF
-	TRBV19	TRBD2	TRBJ2-1	TGTGCCAGTAGTATTGCGCTAGCGGGGAACAATGAGCAGTTCTTC	CASSIALAGNNEQFF
once	TRBV27	-	TRBJ1-6	TGTGCCAGCACCAACAGACAGGAGCATAATTCACCCCTCCACTTT	CASTNRQEHNSPLHF
-	TRBV7-2	-	TRBJ2-1	TGTGCCAGCAGCTTAGTAAGGGGGAATGAGCAGTTCTTC	CASSLVRGNEQFF
few	TRBV2	-	TRBJ2-7	TGTGCCAGCAGTTCTTCAGGGTGGGCCACCGAGCAGTACTTC	CASSSSGWATEQYF
-	TRBV4-2	-	TRBJ1-2	TGTGCCAGCAGCCAAGATACGGGGAGCTACACCTTC	CASSQDTGSYTF
once	TRBV7-9	TRBD1	TRBJ2-2	TGTGCCAGCATCGGACAGGGGAACACCGGGGAGCTGTTTTTT	CASIGQGNTGELFF
-	TRBV28	-	TRBJ1-2	TGTGCCAGCAGTTTATTCCCGAGGGAGGGGCGTGTTCACTATGGCTACACCTTC	CASSLFPREGRVHYGYTF
-	TRBV11-2	-	TRBJ1-4	TGTGCCAGCAGCCCCCGAACACGCACAGGGTCTAAGGAAAAACTGTTTTTT	CASSPRTRTGSKEKLFF
once	TRBV7-2	TRBD1	TRBJ1-2	TGTGCCAGCAGCTTAGGCGCCGGGACAGCGGGTGGCTACACCTTC	CASSLGAGTAGGYTF
few	TRBV7-2	-	TRBJ1-2	TGTGCCAGCAGCTTAAGTACAGGGACCTATGGCTACACCTTC	CASSLSTGTYGYTF
-	TRBV7-9	-	TRBJ2-5	TGTGCCAGCAGCTTAGGCGTTGCAGAGACCCAGTACTTC	CASSLGVAETQYF
-	TRBV28	TRBD1	TRBJ1-1	TGTGCCATACAGACAGGGGGCATGACTGAAGCTTTCTTT	CAIQTGGMTEAFF
-	TRBV5-1	TRBD1	TRBJ2-2	TGCGCCAGCAGCTTGGAACAGGGGGACACCGGGGAGCTGTTTTTT	CASSLEQGDTGELFF
-	TRBV5-1	-	TRBJ2-5	TGCGCCAGCAGCTTGGGCTCTATCCGTGAGACCCAGTACTTC	CASSLGSIRETQYF
-	TRBV4-1	TRBD2	TRBJ2-6	TGCGCCAGCAGCCAGTCCGCGGGGGCTGGGGCCAACGTCCTGACTTTC	CASSQSAGAGANVLTF
-	TRBV28	-	TRBJ1-2	TGTGCCAGCAGTTCCGAGGTCGGCTACACCTTC	CASSSEVGYTF
few	TRBV5-4	TRBD2	TRBJ2-7	TGTGCCAGCAGCCCCGGGAGGGGCGGATTCGGCGAGCAGTACTTC	CASSPGRGGFGEQYF
few	TRBV19	-	TRBJ1-5	TGTGCCAGTAGTCCCTCCCAAGGGGGATACAATCAGCCCCAGCATTTT	CASSPSQGGYNQPQHF
-	TRBV2	TRBD1	TRBJ1-2	TGTGCCAGCAGCCGGGGACAGGGGAACTATGGCTACACCTTC	CASSRGQGNYGYTF
-	TRBV6-4	-	TRBJ1-1	TGTGCCAGCAGCGTGGGAGTGAACACTGAAGCTTTCTTT	CASSVGVNTEAFF
-	TRBV5-1	TRBD1	TRBJ1-6	TGCGCCAGCAGCTTGGACCAGGGGGTCTATAATTCACCCCTCCACTTT	CASSLDQGVYNSPLHF
-	TRBV10-2	TRBD2	TRBJ2-3	TGCGCCAGCAGGGGAGCGGGGAACACAGATACGCAGTATTTT	CASRGAGNTDTQYF
many	TRBV30	-	TRBJ2-2	TGTGCCTGGGGGAGACTCCTACTAAACACCGGGGAGCTGTTTTTT	CAWGRLLLNTGELFF
-	TRBV29-1	TRBD2	TRBJ2-3	TGCAGCGTGATAGCGGGGAGGGCAGATACGCAGTATTTT	CSVIAGRADTQYF
-	TRBV3-1/TRBV3-2	TRBD1	TRBJ2-4	TGTGCCAGCAGCCAAGGGACAGGGGGGGGAAACATTCAGTACTTC	CASSQGTGGGNIQYF
-	TRBV27	TRBD2	TRBJ2-3	TGTGCCAGCAGCCTAGGGACTAGCGGGAGTCGGACAGATACGCAGTATTTT	CASSLGTSGSRTDTQYF
-	TRBV5-6	-	TRBJ1-3	TGTGCCAGCAGCACCCTCCGGGGCTCTGGAAACACCATATATTTT	CASSTLRGSGNTIYF
-	TRBV2	-	TRBJ2-5	TGTGCCAGCAGTGAAGCCCCGGTGGTCCAAATCGAGACCCAGTACTTC	CASSEAPVVQIETQYF
-	TRBV11-2	TRBD2	TRBJ2-1	TGTGCCAGCAGCTTAGCCGGGAGGGCCAATGAGCAGTTCTTC	CASSLAGRANEQFF
-	TRBV30	TRBD1	TRBJ1-3	TGTGCCTGTCCAACCATACAGGGGGTTGGAAACACCATATATTTT	CACPTIQGVGNTIYF
-	TRBV27	TRBD2	TRBJ2-7	TGTGCCAGCAGACGGACTAGCGGGCCGACCTACGAGCAGTACTTC	CASRRTSGPTYEQYF